The clone carrying this T cell receptor beta chain has a handful of counts. This record comes from a study of T cell changes during pregnancy in multiple sclerosis. V lost 4 bases and J lost 0; bases outside the gene matches: 5. Germline CDR1 and CDR2: MRHNA and SNTAGT. The CDR3 extends over 17 amino acids. The data were produced by immunoSEQ multiplex PCR, yet TCRdb's version contains in-frame clones alone and is incomplete. Of approximately 38,000 clones listed, 92% are singletons. The chain uses TRBV6-4 and TRBJ2-6; 8 positions match TRBD1. The receptor's source is a female donor with multiple sclerosis, enrolled in a pregnancy study. This specimen was CD8+ T cells from peripheral blood mononuclear cells, taken in the third trimester of pregnancy. The CDR3 DNA sequence: TGTGCCAGCAGTGCACAGGGGGATAGCTCTGGGGCCAACGTCCTGACTTTC. Protein sequence: CASSAQGDSSGANVLTF.